This T cell receptor beta chain was observed in a study of cytomegalovirus exposure and HLA in healthy donors. Points on this clone: Its target is not known.

V shed 4 bases and J 3 bases; nucleotides not matched to a gene: 5. Germline CDR1 and CDR2: SGHNT and YYREEE (reference sequence). The CDR3 runs to 15 residues. PCR used 60 Vbeta primers and 13 Jbeta primers. Sequencing used immunoSEQ multiplex PCR; TCRdb keeps in-frame clones, though not all of them. The sample consists of 110,000 to 150,000 clones, 65% to 80% of them appearing once. Study-wide results and caveats: Researchers reported from a later analysis that most CMV-associated TCR beta chains appeared HLA-restricted. Beyond CMV serostatus, there was no information to go on about immune exposure.

This chain joins TRBV5-4 and TRBJ2-1; 9 bases fit TRBD1. Material: PBMCs. This receptor was taken from a male donor in good health and CMV-seronegative. CDR3 sequence (DNA): TGTGCCAGCAGCGGCCGGACAGGGGTCTACAATGAGCAGTTCTTC. Translation: CASSGRTGVYNEQFF.